The 25 T cell receptor beta chains below all came from one sample that was sequenced in a study of Graves' ophthalmopathy and Graves' hyperthyroidism. TCR beta CDR3 amplification used RNA transcripts. Second-round multiplex PCR came after a first-round RT-PCR that employed HTBI primers. TCRdb redid the calling of the multiplex PCR reads with MiXCR, one entry per CDR3 protein. Of over a million distinct CDR3 sequences listed, about two fifths were seen once; the top ten hold more than 9.5%. Sequencing was carried out using peripheral blood or thyroid tissue (not recorded which). The source is an adult man with Graves' hyperthyroidism.

The DNA for the CDR3 is TGTGCCAGCAGGAAGGACGGGAAATACTATGGCTACACCTTC. Translating gives CASRKDGKYYGYTF. The chain is built from TRBV12-3 or TRBV12-4 and TRBJ1-2, with D unclear. V was clipped by 6 bases and J by 3 bases, with 14 bases between them. CDR3 size: 14 residues.

A few counts support this clonotype. The chain combines TRBV29-1 with TRBJ2-3; D unclear. CDR1 and CDR2 from the germline V gene are SQVTM and ANQGSEA. V gave up 6 bases and J gave up 0 bases, with 10 bases separating them. The CDR3 consists of 13 residues. Here the CDR3 reads CSVVGPSTDTQYF. The CDR3 region has the DNA TGCAGCGTCGTAGGACCGAGCACAGATACGCAGTATTTT.

This clonotype came up many times. The V call is TRBV25-1, the J call TRBJ1-2; 9 positions match TRBD1. Germline V gene sequence: CDR1 MGHDK, CDR2 SYGVNS. V shed 6 bases and J 6 bases; nucleotides not matched to a gene: 8. The CDR3 covers 14 residues. The CDR3: CASRGTGGLNGYTF. The CDR3 DNA reads TGTGCCAGCAGGGGAACAGGGGGCTTGAATGGCTACACCTTC.

The V and J genes are TRBV14 and TRBJ2-3; possibly TRBD2 for D (6 bases). The V end lost 3 bases, the J end lost 6 bases, and 13 bases lay between the germline ends. The germline gives CDR1 SGHDN, CDR2 FVKESK. The CDR3 runs 14 residues. The CDR3 bases are TGTGCCAGCAGCCACCGGGACTTCAGGGATACGCAGTATTTT. It is translated as CASSHRDFRDTQYF.

This chain uses TRBV30 with TRBJ1-1; tentatively, D is TRBD1 (6 bases). The V end lost 2 bases, the J end lost 4 bases, and 14 bases lay between the germline ends. Germline lookup yields CDR1 GTSNPN and CDR2 SVGIG (reference sequence). The CDR3 has 14 amino acids. Written as DNA, the CDR3 is TGTGCCTGGAGTACCCAGGGAGGGGGCACTGAAGCTTTCTTT. This sequence encodes CAWSTQGGGTEAFF.

The J gene is TRBJ1-2, the V gene TRBV11-1; unclear D gene. This CDR3 comprises 12 residues. CDR1 and CDR2 from the germline V gene are SGHAT and FQDESV (reference sequence). V gave up 0 bases and J gave up 7 bases, with 6 bases separating them. As DNA, the CDR3 is TGTGCCAGCAGCTTAGCGGACTGTGGCTACACCTTC. Encoded protein: CASSLADCGYTF.

The CDR3 is CASSGTGQDYEQYF. In DNA, the CDR3 is TGTGCCAGCAGCGGGACAGGGCAGGACTACGAGCAGTACTTC. The chain joins TRBV2 to TRBJ2-7, with TRBD1 matching 9 bases. The germline V gene encodes CDR1 SNHLY and CDR2 FYNNEI. This CDR3 region has 14 residues. J was trimmed by 3 bases and V by 6 bases; bases with no gene match: 6.

This clonotype was picked up many times. The rearrangement joins TRBV10-3 to TRBJ1-1; the match to TRBD1 covers 9 bases. After removal of 5 bases from V and 11 bases from J, the junction contained 18 bases not matched to a gene. CDR1 is ENHRY and CDR2 is SYGVKD in the germline V gene. This CDR3 has 16 residues. CDR3 sequence reads: CAISSTGGSSQKMAFF. DNA of the CDR3: TGTGCCATCAGTAGTACAGGGGGCAGCAGTCAGAAGATGGCTTTCTTT.

The V gene is TRBV15, the J gene TRBJ1-2; TRBD1 agrees at 7 bases. V gave up 5 bases and J gave up 4 bases; unmatched junction bases: 13. The germline V gene has CDR1 LNHNV and CDR2 YYDKDF (reference sequence). The CDR3 totals 16 residues. The CDR3 DNA follows: TGTGCCACCAGCCATATACTGACCGGGACAGCCTATGGCTACACCTTC. This gives the protein CATSHILTGTAYGYTF.

In regard to this clonotype: A much larger clone differs from this one at a single base, so this may be a read error. V and J are TRBV10-3 and TRBJ1-5; maybe TRBD1 (5 bases). Germline CDR1 reads ENHRY; CDR2 reads SYGVKD. Deletions cut 3 bases from V and 2 bases from J, with 11 bases between. CDR3 length equals 15 residues. The CDR3 protein is CAISDWGVGNQPQHF. CDR3 DNA: TGTGCCATCAGTGACTGGGGGGTTGGCAATCAGCCCCAGCATTTT.

This clonotype was observed a few times. V usage is TRBV7-2 and J usage is TRBJ2-7; 7 nucleotides match TRBD1. The CDR3 contains 14 residues. After removal of 8 bases from V and 2 bases from J, the junction contained 9 bases not matched to a gene. Germline loops: CDR1 SGHTA, CDR2 FQGNSA. For the CDR3, the DNA is TGTGCCAGCGTTCGACAGGGTCTAGCCTACGAGCAGTACTTC. Its translation is CASVRQGLAYEQYF.

Many counts were recorded for this clonotype. J is TRBJ1-1 and V is TRBV7-8, with unresolved D. Germline CDR1 is SGHVS and CDR2 is FQNEAQ. The length of the CDR3 is 13 residues. V was shortened by 2 bases and J by 6 bases, with 10 bases between the two germline ends. The chain's CDR3 is CASSLRRSSEAFF. The CDR3 DNA reads as TGTGCCAGCAGCTTAAGGCGTAGTTCTGAAGCTTTCTTT.

At least ten counts were recorded for this clonotype. The rearrangement joins TRBV19 to TRBJ1-2, with D possibly matching TRBD1 (6 bases). The CDR3 length is 15 residues. V was clipped by 2 bases and J by 6 bases, with 16 bases between them. The germline V gene encodes CDR1 LNHDA and CDR2 SQIVND (reference sequence). Here the CDR3 DNA reads TGTGCCAGTAGTATAAGTTTCCAGGGGCGGCATGGCTACACCTTC. Encoded protein: CASSISFQGRHGYTF.

This clonotype was seen ten or more times. This chain connects TRBV20-1 to TRBJ1-5, with D perhaps matching TRBD1 (6 bases). Per germline, CDR1 DFQATT and CDR2 SNEGSKA (reference sequence). The CDR3 extends over 13 amino acids. Between the trimmed V and J ends, which lost 2 bases and 6 bases, there was a span of 11 bases. CDR3 coding DNA: TGCAGTGCTAGAAGGGGGGGCGGTCAGCCCCAGCATTTT. This translates into CSARRGGGQPQHF.

This clonotype showed up just a few times. This sequence joins TRBV7-2 and TRBJ2-2; 9 bases match TRBD1. CDR1 and CDR2 from the germline V gene are SGHTA and FQGNSA. This CDR3 is built from 16 residues. Unmatched junction bases numbered 5, after V lost 5 bases and J lost 1 base. DNA for the CDR3: TGTGCCAGCAGCACCTGGGACAGGGTGAACACCGGGGAGCTGTTTTTT. As protein: CASSTWDRVNTGELFF.

V usage is TRBV6-6 and J usage is TRBJ1-6; no firm D call. This CDR3 is built from 14 residues. Trimming cost V 8 bases and J 9 bases, with 17 bases left between them. Looked up from germline, CDR1 is MNHNY and CDR2 is SVGAGI (reference sequence). Here the CDR3 DNA reads TGTGCCAGCCGCGGAGGCCCCTTGGGTTCACCCCTCCACTTT. Encoded protein: CASRGGPLGSPLHF.

This clonotype was counted ten times or more. The chain is built from TRBV5-5 and TRBJ1-4; tentative D call: TRBD1 (6 bases). Trimming removed 0 bases from V and 8 bases from J, with 8 bases in between. CDR3 size: 13 residues. Germline CDR1 and CDR2: SGHKS and YYEKEE (reference sequence). In DNA form, the CDR3 reads TGTGCCAGCAGCTTGGGGGGGCAGGAAAAACTGTTTTTT. Amino acid sequence: CASSLGGQEKLFF.

This clonotype was counted at least ten times. The gene calls are TRBV7-2 and TRBJ1-5; no clear D gene. Trimming shortened V by 4 bases and J by 5 bases, and 12 bases separated the two germline ends. Per germline, CDR1 SGHTA and CDR2 FQGNSA. This CDR3 region has 14 residues. CDR3 loop: CASSWTGGDQPQHF. The CDR3 DNA reads as TGTGCCAGCAGCTGGACTGGCGGCGATCAGCCCCAGCATTTT.

In regard to this clonotype: This could be a read error, since a much larger clone is one nucleotide away. The chain employs TRBV5-1 and TRBJ2-5; maybe TRBD2 (6 bases). Germline assignment: CDR1 SGHRS and CDR2 YFSETQ. The CDR3 length is 13 residues. Trimming removed 4 bases at V and 10 bases at J, with 17 bases between. The CDR3 DNA sequence: TGCGCCAGCAGCGCGACTCCGGGGGAAGTCCAGTACTTC. Residues: CASSATPGEVQYF.

This clonotype was detected a few times. The chain combines TRBV6-1 with TRBJ2-2; D gene unclear. This CDR3 has 15 amino acids. The germline V gene encodes CDR1 MNHNS and CDR2 SASEGT. Trimming cost V 6 bases and J 3 bases, with 14 bases left between them. The chain's CDR3 is CASSGSPGHTGELFF. CDR3 nucleotides: TGTGCCAGCAGCGGTAGTCCGGGTCACACCGGGGAGCTGTTTTTT.

This clonotype was seen at least ten times. This chain joins TRBV4-3 and TRBJ1-6; D gene ambiguous. Per the germline V gene, CDR1 is LGHNA and CDR2 is YSLEER. Trimming left V 1 base short and J 8 bases short, with 9 bases between. This CDR3 comprises 14 residues. CDR3 in DNA: TGCGCCAGCAGCCAAGTTTTTGCGCATTCACCCCTCCACTTT. This translates into CASSQVFAHSPLHF.

The chain is built from TRBV7-9 and TRBJ1-1; 7 nucleotides match TRBD1. The CDR3 spans 16 residues. The germline CDR1 and CDR2 sequences are SEHNR and FQNEAQ (reference sequence). J was trimmed by 1 base and V by 3 bases; bases with no gene match: 8. The CDR3 sequence: CASSLFARTGNTEAFF. CDR3 coding DNA: TGTGCCAGCAGCTTGTTCGCCCGGACAGGGAACACTGAAGCTTTCTTT.

At least ten counts were recorded for this clonotype. This sequence joins TRBV2 and TRBJ2-2; perhaps TRBD2 as D (6 bases). This CDR3 has 15 amino acids. Germline V CDR1 and CDR2: SNHLY, FYNNEI. V lost 6 bases to trimming and J lost 3 bases, with 14 bases between them. CDR3 nucleotide sequence: TGTGCCAGCAGACCCCGGGGGTGGGACACCGGGGAGCTGTTTTTT. The encoded protein is CASRPRGWDTGELFF.

This clonotype was recorded a few times. The chain employs TRBV6-4 and TRBJ2-2, with 7 bases fitting TRBD2. This CDR3 is 16 amino acids long. Germline V gene lookup returns CDR1 MRHNA and CDR2 SNTAGT. V shed 4 bases, J shed 6 bases, and the junction held 11 bases outside the gene matches. The CDR3 region has the DNA TGTGCCAGCAGTGCGATGGCGGGAGCCTTACCCGGGGAGCTGTTTTTT. This gives the protein CASSAMAGALPGELFF.

Note on this clonotype: This may arise from a read error, as a much more abundant clone is one base away. The chain employs TRBV9 and TRBJ1-1; D gene ambiguous. Trimming stripped 0 bases from V and 3 bases from J, with 9 bases between. This CDR3 is 14 amino acids long. From germline, CDR1 is SGDLS and CDR2 YYNGEE. In DNA, the CDR3 is TGTGCCAGCAGCGTAGAACTGGCGGACACTGAAGCTTTCTTT. Translated, it gives CASSVELADTEAFF.